The T cell receptor beta chain under discussion was sequenced for a study of OX40 agonist ivuxolimab in advanced cancers. Study context: At approximately 83% male, the cohort had a mean age of approximately 60 years, ranging from about 23 to 80. Broader study findings: Both CD4+ and CD8+ T cell populations in blood had undergone clonal expansion by week 6 at 0.1 to 3.0 mg/kg.

This table comes from immunoSEQ multiplex PCR, and its TCRdb copy is limited to in-frame clones, with some not included. The sample holds 45,000 to 55,000 clones, 83% seen once. Notes on this clone: Antigen unknown.

The CDR3 is 15 amino acids. The germline gives CDR1 MGHRA, CDR2 YSYEKL. V was pared by 1 base and J by 6 bases, with 13 bases between. The sequence derives from an adult with an advanced solid tumor such as melanoma, head and neck, liver or kidney cancer. The chain carries TRBV4-1 and TRBJ1-5; tentatively, D is TRBD1 (5 bases). The starting material was CD4+ or CD8+ T cells sorted from blood, obtained in a trial of the OX40 agonist ivuxolimab. DNA for the CDR3: TGCGCCAGCAGCCAAGGACAGAACCAGGGTCAGCCCCAGCATTTT. It encodes CASSQGQNQGQPQHF.